Included here is one T cell receptor (beta chain) sequence, with context. The antigen is undetermined. This sample is part of a study of human T cells and chemical hapten exposure. Study-wide results and caveats: It should be noted that donors had alopecia, so their immune response may differ from healthy people's. Patch test score tracked positively with PT1 expanded TCR counts.

Time point meaning: patch test 2, 6 weeks after DPC sensitization. The treatment is: therapeutic diphenylcyclopropenone sensitization with weekly scalp DPC. In the authors' workflow: Between about 23,224 and 700,000 TCRs appeared in each sample, and the median stood at about 93,000. TCRdb ran MiXCR on the RACE reads and lists one entry per CDR3 protein. The V and J calls and clone size are TCRdb's, not the authors'. This sample has more than 80,000 distinct CDR3 sequences, with about 9.4% found just once. Germline CDR1 is MNHNY and CDR2 is SVGAGI (reference sequence). The CDR3 is 14 residues long. V was shortened by 5 bases and J by 0 bases, with 8 bases between the two germline ends.

This clonotype was sampled from a woman between 50 and 59 years old with alopecia areata. Some clones in this sample may be carry-over from other donors' samples. Sample: whole blood, taken in connection with sensitization to the hapten diphenylcyclopropenone (DPC). The chain joins TRBV6-6 to TRBJ2-4, with D hard to call. The CDR3 DNA reads as TGTGCCAGCAGTATGACCTTAGCCAAAAACATTCAGTACTTC. It encodes CASSMTLAKNIQYF.